Below are 20 T cell receptor beta chains sequenced from a single sample in a study of blood T cells in healthy people across ages (dated by TCRdb to the mid-2010s). The library was built by means of 5' RACE. Sequencing relied on an Illumina HiSeq 2500. A second PCR of roughly 6 to 11 cycles was run with a J-beta primer mix and a sample-barcoded 5' primer. The raw public data were reprocessed by TCRdb itself: fastp quality trimming at Q25, MiXCR clonotype calling, in-frame beta chains only. Rows are unified per CDR3 protein, each entry keeping the most common DNA and genes. The sample includes about 570,000 distinct CDR3 sequences, with 27% observed a single time. Around 18% of the sample belongs to the ten largest clones. The sequenced sample was blood. These receptors came from a woman aged 70-85 years in good health.

This chain joins TRBV5-5 and TRBJ1-3; 7 bases fit TRBD1. V lost 3 bases and J lost 2; bases outside the gene matches: 5. Germline V gene data show CDR1 as SGHKS and CDR2 as YYEKEE (reference sequence). The CDR3 consists of 15 residues. In DNA form, the CDR3 reads TGTGCCAGCAGCTCCTGGACAGGACCTGGAAACACCATATATTTT. This translates into CASSSWTGPGNTIYF.

This clonotype was detected a few times. The junction departs from germline at one end; a sequencing error may be responsible. The V call is TRBV11-3, the J call TRBJ2-5; 8 positions match TRBD2. The J call is uncertain, as TRBJ2-7 better fits the DNA end. This CDR3 has 15 amino acids. Germline-derived CDR1 and CDR2 are SGHNT and YENEEA. The CDR3: CASSPGGTRSFEQYF. Written as DNA, the CDR3 is TGTGCCAGCAGCCCAGGCGGGACTAGGTCCTTCGAGCAGTACTTC.

This clonotype was counted between two and nine times. This clone may be a read error of a much larger clone one base away. The V and J genes are TRBV18 and TRBJ1-2; D call uncertain. Trimming took off 1 base at V and 8 bases at J, with 14 bases between the two ends. Germline V gene lookup returns CDR1 KGHSH and CDR2 LQKENI. The CDR3 is 14 amino acids. The CDR3 bases are TGTGCCAGCTCACCACGGGCCCCAAGGGAAGGCTACACCTTC. Protein product: CASSPRAPREGYTF.

V gene TRBV20-1 combines with J gene TRBJ1-4; D possibly corresponds to TRBD1 (5 bases). The CDR3 is 13 residues long. Germline CDR1 DFQATT, CDR2 SNEGSKA (reference sequence). The V and J ends lost 2 bases and 10 bases respectively, with 14 bases between them. This chain's CDR3 is CSARRDGGLKLFF. The CDR3, as DNA: TGCAGTGCTAGAAGGGACGGAGGCCTAAAACTGTTTTTT.

V is TRBV27 and J is TRBJ1-1; 7 bases align to TRBD1. With V trimmed by 5 bases and J by 8 bases, 14 bases remained unmatched. Germline V gene data show CDR1 as MNHEY and CDR2 as SMNVEV (reference sequence). The CDR3 runs to 15 residues. Here the CDR3 DNA reads TGTGCCAGCAGTCCCCGCCCGACAGGGCGAGGGGAAGCTTTCTTT. Translating it yields CASSPRPTGRGEAFF.

The DNA for the CDR3 is TGTGCCAGCAGTCCCCTCCAGCCAGCTAACTATGGCTACACCTTC. Translated, it gives CASSPLQPANYGYTF. The V and J genes are TRBV6-5 and TRBJ1-2, with D unresolved. Germline values: CDR1 MNHEY, CDR2 SVGAGI. The CDR3 length is 15 residues. Trimming stripped 5 bases from V and 0 bases from J, with 13 bases between.

A remark on this clonotype: One end of the junction fails to match germline, which may point to a read error. The CDR3 reads CASSPRQGREENLFF. CDR3 bases: TGTGCCAGCAGTCCCAGACAGGGAAGGGAGGAAAACCTGTTTTTT. The chain is built from TRBV12-3 or TRBV12-4 and TRBJ1-4; TRBD1 matches at 7 bases. The CDR3 totals 15 residues.

This clonotype was picked up a small number of times. V and J are TRBV4-2 and TRBJ2-5; 9 bases are shared with TRBD1. This CDR3 comprises 17 residues. After removal of 0 bases from V and 5 bases from J, the junction contained 10 bases not matched to a gene. Germline-derived CDR1 and CDR2 are LGHNA and YNFKEQ. The CDR3: CASSQDSGTGGAETQYF. The CDR3 coding sequence is TGTGCCAGCAGCCAAGATTCGGGCACAGGGGGCGCGGAGACCCAGTACTTC.

The rearrangement joins TRBV12-3 or TRBV12-4 to TRBJ1-5; no definite D call. Deletions cut 6 bases from V and 7 bases from J, with 13 bases between. The CDR3 spans 13 residues. For the CDR3, the DNA is TGTGCCAGCAGCATCGAGGGTTGGCAGCCCCAGCATTTT. As protein: CASSIEGWQPQHF.

The sample holds a few counts of this clonotype. The genes are TRBV27 and TRBJ2-5; D may match TRBD1 or TRBD2 (5 bases each). Germline V gene lookup returns CDR1 MNHEY and CDR2 SMNVEV (reference sequence). With 7 bases removed from V and 4 bases from J, the gap between germline ends came to 16 bases. This CDR3 spans 14 amino acids. The CDR3 DNA reads as TGTGCCAGCATGGGTGGGGGTTTCCGAGAGACCCAGTACTTC. It translates to CASMGGGFRETQYF.

This clonotype was counted between two and nine times. This sequence joins TRBV7-2 and TRBJ1-4; D not resolved. Germline assignment: CDR1 SGHTA and CDR2 FQGNSA. The CDR3 is 14 amino acids. Between the trimmed V and J ends, which lost 5 bases and 8 bases, there was a span of 15 bases. The CDR3 DNA reads TGTGCCAGCAGCCAGAGCGGTGGGCGGGAAAAACTGTTTTTT. Translating it yields CASSQSGGREKLFF.

Only a few counts were recorded for this clonotype. Since a much larger clone is just one base distant, this may be a read error. The J gene is TRBJ2-7, the V gene TRBV4-1; D possibly matches TRBD1 or TRBD2 (7 bases each). From germline, CDR1 is MGHRA and CDR2 YSYEKL. This CDR3 comprises 14 residues. The CDR3 region is CARSRQGGSYEQYF. In DNA form, the CDR3 reads TGCGCCCGCAGCCGTCAGGGGGGGTCTTACGAGCAGTACTTC.

This chain uses TRBV9 with TRBJ2-7, with TRBD2 identical over 7 bases. The CDR3 spans 15 residues. Trimming cost V 4 bases and J 7 bases; bases outside gene matches: 14. Germline V CDR1 and CDR2: SGDLS, YYNGEE. The CDR3 sequence: CASSRTGTTVGEQYF. CDR3 DNA: TGTGCCAGCAGCCGAACCGGGACTACCGTGGGGGAGCAGTACTTC. Full variable domain (remainder filled in from reference TRBV9 and TRBJ2-7): DSGVTQTPKHLITATGQRVTLRCSPRSGDLSVYWYQQSLDQGLQFLIQYYNGEERAKGNILERFSAQQFPDLHSELNLSSLELGDSALYFCASSRTGTTVGEQYFGPGTRLTVT.

The chain joins TRBV6-6 to TRBJ2-7, with D possibly matching TRBD2 (5 bases). V was shortened by 0 bases and J by 7 bases, with 13 bases between the two germline ends. The CDR3 loop spans 14 amino acids. Germline loops: CDR1 MNHNY, CDR2 SVGAGI (reference sequence). The CDR3 protein is CASSYSNEGREQYF. As DNA, the CDR3 is TGTGCCAGCAGTTACTCGAATGAGGGAAGGGAGCAGTACTTC.

The chain recombines TRBV14 with TRBJ2-7; 11 bases are a match to TRBD1. This CDR3 is 16 amino acids long. The V gene's germline CDR1 is SGHDN and CDR2 FVKESK. V was pared by 4 bases and J by 3 bases, with 8 bases of the junction left unmatched. The CDR3 reads CASSPKTGTGGYEQYF. Written as DNA, the CDR3 is TGTGCCAGCAGCCCGAAGACAGGGACAGGGGGCTACGAGCAGTACTTC.

The chain combines TRBV6-2 or TRBV6-3 with TRBJ1-1; no firm D call. Per germline, CDR1 MNHEY and CDR2 SVGEGT. Trimming pared 3 bases from V and 1 base from J, leaving 9 bases between. The CDR3 loop spans 14 amino acids. The chain's CDR3 is CASSYTLGNTEAFF. The CDR3 DNA reads TGTGCCAGCAGTTATACCCTGGGGAACACTGAAGCTTTCTTT.

The chain carries TRBV9 and TRBJ1-4, with 10 nucleotides matching TRBD1. V trimming: 3 bases; J trimming: 0 bases; junction bases outside the gene matches: 8. The CDR3 contains 18 residues. Per germline, CDR1 SGDLS and CDR2 YYNGEE. In DNA form, the CDR3 reads TGTGCCAGCAGCGCAGCTCCGGGACAGGGGACAACTAATGAAAAACTGTTTTTT. Translation gives CASSAAPGQGTTNEKLFF.

In its sample, this clonotype was seen a few times. The chain couples TRBV5-6 to TRBJ2-5; a possible D gene is TRBD2 (6 bases). The end of the DNA is better explained by TRBJ2-7, so the J call may be wrong. CDR3 length: 16 residues. CDR1 and CDR2 (germline): SGHDT, YYEEEE. Written as DNA, the CDR3 is TGTGCCAGCCGTCAAAGGAAGACTAGAATCGTCGACGAGCAGTACTTC. This sequence encodes CASRQRKTRIVDEQYF.

V is TRBV7-2 and J is TRBJ1-6; maybe TRBD1 (5 bases). This CDR3 spans 15 amino acids. CDR1 is SGHTA and CDR2 is FQGNSA in the germline V gene. V lost 2 bases and J 7 bases, leaving 12 bases between the germline ends. CDR3 sequence (DNA): TGTGCCAGCAGCTTATCTTTGGGGACGAATTCACCCCTCCACTTT. Its translation is CASSLSLGTNSPLHF.

This clonotype was found a few times. The V gene is TRBV20-1, the J gene TRBJ2-5; a possible D gene is TRBD2 (6 bases). Germline CDR1 reads DFQATT; CDR2 reads SNEGSKA (reference sequence). The CDR3 has 16 amino acids. Trimming left V 1 base short and J 0 bases short, with 15 bases between. The CDR3 here is CSARVRGSWNQETQYF. In DNA, the CDR3 is TGCAGTGCTAGAGTCCGGGGGTCTTGGAACCAAGAGACCCAGTACTTC.